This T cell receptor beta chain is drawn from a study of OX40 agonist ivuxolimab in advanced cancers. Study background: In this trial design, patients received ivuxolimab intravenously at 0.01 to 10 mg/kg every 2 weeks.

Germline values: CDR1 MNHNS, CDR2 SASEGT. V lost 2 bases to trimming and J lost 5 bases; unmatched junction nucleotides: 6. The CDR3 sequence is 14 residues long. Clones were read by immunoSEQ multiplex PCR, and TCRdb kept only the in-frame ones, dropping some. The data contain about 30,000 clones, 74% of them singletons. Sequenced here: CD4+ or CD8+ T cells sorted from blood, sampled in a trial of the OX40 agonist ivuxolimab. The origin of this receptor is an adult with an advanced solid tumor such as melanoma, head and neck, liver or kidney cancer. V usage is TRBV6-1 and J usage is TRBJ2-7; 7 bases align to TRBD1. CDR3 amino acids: CASSERDRRDEQYV. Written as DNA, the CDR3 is TGTGCCAGCAGTGAAAGGGACAGAAGAGACGAGCAGTACGTC.